This T cell receptor (beta chain) is from a study of blood T cell repertoires in COVID-19. Profiling relied on immunoSEQ multiplex PCR, and the TCRdb table lists in-frame clones only, not all of them. The table includes around 310,000 clones, around 92% detected once. Each participant's cohort was designated according to participant-reported clinical history. Germline CDR1 is SQVTM and CDR2 is ANQGSEA. The length of the CDR3 is 14 residues. After removal of 7 bases from V and 5 bases from J, the junction contained 11 bases not matched to a gene. J is TRBJ1-2 and V is TRBV29-1, with TRBD1 matching over 9 bases. The origin of this receptor is a woman in her 30s who had recovered from COVID-19. Material for sequencing was PBMCs or T cells enriched from blood (not recorded which). CDR3 amino acids: CSGGGQGMKYGYTF. CDR3 in DNA: TGCAGCGGGGGGGGACAGGGTATGAAATATGGCTACACCTTC.